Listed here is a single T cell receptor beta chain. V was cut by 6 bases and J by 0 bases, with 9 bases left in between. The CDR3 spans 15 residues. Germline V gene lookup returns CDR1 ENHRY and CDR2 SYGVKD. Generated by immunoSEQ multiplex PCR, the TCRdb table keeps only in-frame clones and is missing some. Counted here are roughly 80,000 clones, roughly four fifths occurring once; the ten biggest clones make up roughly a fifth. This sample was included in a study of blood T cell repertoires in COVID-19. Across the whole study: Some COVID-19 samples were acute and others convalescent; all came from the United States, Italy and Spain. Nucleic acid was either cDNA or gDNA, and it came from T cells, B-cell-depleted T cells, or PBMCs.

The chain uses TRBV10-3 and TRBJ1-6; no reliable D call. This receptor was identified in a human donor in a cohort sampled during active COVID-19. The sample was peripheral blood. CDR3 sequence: CAIRVGSSYNSPLHF. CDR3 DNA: TGTGCCATCAGAGTAGGGAGCTCCTATAATTCACCCCTCCACTTT.